This TCR beta chain emerged from a study of long-term antiretroviral therapy in people with HIV. Study context: There is a gap of about a decade between the earliest samples and the later 2015 immediate-ART recommendation.

Per individual, the PBMC samples numbered at least one pre-ART and at least two post-ART. Assay version v3.0 of immunoSEQ was used, and it was run at survey level. Sequenced by immunoSEQ multiplex PCR; TCRdb stores in-frame clones only, minus some. The sample yields tens of thousands of clones, 84% seen once. With V trimmed by 8 bases and J by 5 bases, 9 bases remained unmatched. The CDR3 runs 15 residues. Germline CDR1 MNHEY, CDR2 SVGAGI. Specimen: unsorted PBMCs, collected 0.1 years before starting antiretroviral therapy. This receptor was identified in a man aged 18 to 29 with HIV. The chain is built from TRBV6-5 and TRBJ2-1; 10 bases fit TRBD2. The CDR3 nucleotides are TGTGCCAGCTGGACTAGCGGAATTATAAACAATGAGCAGTTCTTC. It encodes CASWTSGIINNEQFF.